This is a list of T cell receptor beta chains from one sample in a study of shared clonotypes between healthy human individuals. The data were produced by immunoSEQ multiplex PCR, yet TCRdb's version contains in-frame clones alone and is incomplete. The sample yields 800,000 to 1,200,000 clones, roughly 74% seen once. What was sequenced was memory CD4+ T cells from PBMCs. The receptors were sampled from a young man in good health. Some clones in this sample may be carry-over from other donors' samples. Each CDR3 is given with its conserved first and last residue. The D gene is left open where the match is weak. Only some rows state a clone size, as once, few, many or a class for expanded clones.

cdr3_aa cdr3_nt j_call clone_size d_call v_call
CASSLRGGTGANVLTF TGTGCCAGCAGCCTTCGGGGAGGGACTGGGGCCAACGTCCTGACTTTC TRBJ2-6 once TRBD2 TRBV9
CASSQDKSRAAGNTIYF TGCGCCAGCAGCCAAGATAAGTCCAGGGCTGCTGGAAACACCATATATTTT TRBJ1-3 - - TRBV4-1
CASSETGVRNEQFF TGCGCCAGCAGCGAGACAGGGGTACGGAATGAGCAGTTCTTC TRBJ2-1 - TRBD1 TRBV5-1
CASSPESSLGPQHF TGTGCCAGCTCACCCGAATCTTCGTTGGGGCCCCAGCATTTT TRBJ1-5 - - TRBV18
CASSLAGGEETQYF TGCGCCAGCAGCTTGGCCGGGGGGGAAGAGACCCAGTACTTC TRBJ2-5 - TRBD2 TRBV5-1
CASSHSIRGGDTQYF TGCGCCAGCAGCCACTCCATCAGGGGGGGAGATACGCAGTATTTT TRBJ2-3 - - TRBV5-1
CASSSGTAANTEAFF TGCGCCAGCAGCTCTGGGACAGCAGCGAACACTGAAGCTTTCTTT TRBJ1-1 - TRBD1 TRBV5-1
CASSGPGTTPREQYF TGTGCCAGCAGTGGCCCCGGGACGACCCCACGCGAGCAGTACTTC TRBJ2-7 many - TRBV25-1
CASSRTASYNEQFF TGTGCCAGCAGCCGGACAGCCTCCTACAATGAGCAGTTCTTC TRBJ2-1 - - TRBV5-6
CASSLPAGGGAEAFF TGTGCCAGCAGCCTTCCGGCAGGGGGCGGAGCTGAAGCTTTCTTT TRBJ1-1 - TRBD1 TRBV28
CASSLLGSSYEQYF TGCGCCAGCAGCTTGCTGGGAAGCTCCTACGAGCAGTACTTC TRBJ2-7 - - TRBV5-1
CASSRGGTNEKLFF TGTGCCAGCAGCCGCGGGGGCACTAATGAAAAACTGTTTTTT TRBJ1-4 once - TRBV7-2
CAISEYAGSTEAFF TGTGCCATCAGTGAGTATGCAGGGAGCACTGAAGCTTTCTTT TRBJ1-1 - - TRBV10-3
CASSPRGLDPYNEQFF TGCGCCAGCAGCCCCCGGGGACTCGACCCCTACAATGAGCAGTTCTTC TRBJ2-1 - - TRBV4-1
CASSLRGGLTDTQYF TGTGCCAGCAGTCTGCGAGGGGGCCTCACAGATACGCAGTATTTT TRBJ2-3 - TRBD1 TRBV27
CASSPYLGGFQSYEQYF TGTGCCAGCAGCCCGTACCTCGGAGGCTTTCAATCCTACGAGCAGTACTTC TRBJ2-7 - - TRBV14
CASSINRATQYF TGTGCCAGCAGCATTAACAGGGCTACGCAGTATTTT TRBJ2-3 - - TRBV7-2
CASSPSLGLAGEQETQYF TGTGCCAGCTCACCATCCCTTGGGCTAGCGGGAGAGCAAGAGACCCAGTACTTC TRBJ2-5 - TRBD2 TRBV18
CASRLSGTGGFEQYF TGTGCCAGCAGACTATCCGGGACAGGGGGCTTCGAGCAGTACTTC TRBJ2-7 - TRBD1 TRBV2
CASSSPGRVDQPQHF TGTGCCAGTAGTTCCCCAGGGAGGGTTGATCAGCCCCAGCATTTT TRBJ1-5 - - TRBV19
CASSPSSGAITGELFF TGTGCCAGCAGTCCCAGTAGCGGGGCGATCACCGGGGAGCTGTTTTTT TRBJ2-2 - TRBD2 TRBV9
CVRTPDSGEGRPPNYGYTF TGTGTCAGAACCCCAGACTCGGGGGAGGGCCGTCCACCTAACTATGGCTACACCTTC TRBJ1-2 - - TRBV7-5
CASSLLRPNHGYTF TGTGCCAGCAGCTTACTTCGGCCGAACCATGGCTACACCTTC TRBJ1-2 - - TRBV7-9
CASIQARGTGELFF TGTGCCAGCATCCAAGCCAGGGGAACCGGGGAGCTGTTTTTT TRBJ2-2 - - TRBV6-6
CASSEDRAYEQYF TGTGCCAGCAGCGAAGACAGAGCCTACGAGCAGTACTTC TRBJ2-7 few - TRBV2
CASSRRLAGGRNEQFF TGTGCCAGCAGCCGCCGGCTAGCGGGAGGGAGGAATGAGCAGTTCTTC TRBJ2-1 - TRBD2 TRBV7-9
CASSATGSSYEQYF TGTGCCAGCAGCGCGACAGGTAGCTCCTACGAGCAGTACTTC TRBJ2-7 - - TRBV9
CASSLLGLAGDNEQFF TGTGCCAGCAGCCTCCTGGGACTAGCGGGAGACAATGAGCAGTTCTTC TRBJ2-1 - TRBD2 TRBV7-2
CAWTGPTSTDTQYF TGTGCCTGGACCGGCCCTACTAGCACAGATACGCAGTATTTT TRBJ2-3 once - TRBV30
CSAGGDGYTF TGCAGTGCTGGGGGGGATGGCTACACCTTC TRBJ1-2 - - TRBV20-1
CASRGTGYIDSPLHF TGTGCCAGCAGGGGGACAGGTTATATTGATTCACCCCTCCACTTT TRBJ1-6 - TRBD1 TRBV2
CASSLDVAAGSNEQYF TGCGCCAGCAGCTTGGACGTGGCAGCGGGTAGTAACGAGCAGTACTTC TRBJ2-7 - - TRBV5-1
CASSTAGDNYGYTF TGTGCCAGCAGCACCGCAGGGGATAACTATGGCTACACCTTC TRBJ1-2 few - TRBV28
CAPRPLAGFYNEQFF TGTGCCCCCCGGCCACTAGCGGGATTCTACAATGAGCAGTTCTTC TRBJ2-1 - TRBD2 TRBV10-3
CAINLGTRLDPRGPGNTIYF TGTGCCATCAACCTGGGGACTAGATTAGACCCGCGCGGACCTGGAAACACCATATATTTT TRBJ1-3 - - TRBV10-3
CASSTQDRNSNEQFF TGTGCCAGCAGCACCCAGGACAGGAACAGCAATGAGCAGTTCTTC TRBJ2-1 few TRBD1 TRBV9
CASSLGQPGNTIYF TGCGCCAGCAGCTTAGGACAGCCGGGAAACACCATATATTTT TRBJ1-3 - - TRBV5-1
CASSQDAREPIYGYTF TGTGCCAGCAGCCAAGATGCCAGGGAGCCGATTTATGGCTACACCTTC TRBJ1-2 many - TRBV4-2
CASSLEVTQPQHF TGTGCCAGCAGCTTAGAAGTTACTCAGCCCCAGCATTTT TRBJ1-5 - - TRBV7-8
CASSPRGGGQPQHF TGCGCCAGCAGCCCCAGGGGAGGGGGTCAGCCCCAGCATTTT TRBJ1-5 few - TRBV5-1
CASKAAGGSETQYF TGTGCCAGTAAGGCGGCAGGGGGCAGCGAGACCCAGTACTTC TRBJ2-5 - TRBD1 TRBV28
CSSRGGQGGDEQFF TGCAGTAGCAGAGGTGGGCAGGGGGGGGATGAGCAGTTCTTC TRBJ2-1 once - TRBV29-1
CASSSLWTSGGYNEQFF TGTGCCAGCAGTTCCCTGTGGACTAGCGGGGGATACAATGAGCAGTTCTTC TRBJ2-1 once TRBD2 TRBV28
CASSPRTVLGYTF TGTGCCAGCAGTCCCCGGACAGTACTGGGCTACACCTTC TRBJ1-2 - - TRBV6-6
CASSVKYEQYF TGTGCCAGCAGTGTAAAATACGAGCAGTACTTC TRBJ2-7 - - TRBV2
CASTQQSNQPQHF TGTGCCAGCACCCAACAAAGCAATCAGCCCCAGCATTTT TRBJ1-5 - - TRBV2
CASSLEAGFSYEQYF TGTGCCAGCAGCTTGGAGGCAGGGTTCTCCTACGAGCAGTACTTC TRBJ2-7 - - TRBV5-6
CASSDPIRRGRGRPQHF TGTGCCAGTAGCGACCCTATTCGTCGGGGGCGGGGTCGGCCCCAGCATTTT TRBJ1-5 - - TRBV19
CATKTGDVREREQYF TGTGCCACCAAGACAGGGGATGTAAGGGAACGCGAGCAGTACTTC TRBJ2-7 few TRBD1 TRBV28
CSVDLPGLETQYF TGCAGCGTTGACTTACCAGGGTTGGAGACCCAGTACTTC TRBJ2-5 - - TRBV29-1
CSAIGGDGYTF TGCAGTGCCATAGGAGGGGACGGCTACACCTTC TRBJ1-2 few - TRBV20-1
CASRQGAINEQFF TGTGCCAGTAGACAGGGGGCGATCAATGAGCAGTTCTTC TRBJ2-1 - TRBD1 TRBV25-1
CASSSRQYEQYF TGTGCCAGCAGCTCGAGACAGTACGAGCAGTACTTC TRBJ2-7 - - TRBV5-6
CASLYDPSYEQYF TGTGCCAGCCTCTACGACCCCTCCTACGAGCAGTACTTC TRBJ2-7 - - TRBV5-5
CASSQDYPEQGAFYEQYF TGTGCCAGCAGCCAAGATTACCCCGAACAGGGGGCGTTCTACGAGCAGTACTTC TRBJ2-7 - TRBD1 TRBV14
CASSLTGEIGYGYTF TGCGCCAGCAGCTTAACAGGGGAAATTGGCTATGGCTACACCTTC TRBJ1-2 - TRBD1 TRBV5-1
CASSLSRREAFF TGTGCCAGCAGCTTAAGCCGTAGGGAAGCTTTCTTT TRBJ1-1 - - TRBV7-2
CATSRVGYTEAFF TGTGCCACCAGCAGAGTGGGGTACACTGAAGCTTTCTTT TRBJ1-1 - - TRBV15
CASSLMRLAGTYEQYF TGTGCCAGCAGTTTAATGAGACTAGCGGGTACCTACGAGCAGTACTTC TRBJ2-7 - TRBD2 TRBV28
CASSLTGNEQFF TGTGCCAGCAGTCTCACAGGGAACGAGCAATTCTTC TRBJ2-1 - - TRBV6-6